These T cell receptor beta chains were read from a single sample in a study of shared clonotypes between healthy human individuals. Here immunoSEQ multiplex PCR was the method, and the copy in TCRdb shows in-frame clones only, minus some. Among just over 2,000,000 clones listed, about 94% were seen once. The sequencing sample was made of naive CD8+ T cells sorted from blood. The receptors originated from a man younger than 35 in good health. Both conserved end residues are part of each CDR3. Fields, in order: J gene, D gene, V gene, clone size, CDR3 DNA, CDR3 protein. A D gene is named only where the DNA matches it firmly. Expanded clones get a size class; other rows say once, few or many, or leave the size out.

J: TRBJ1-2
D: TRBD1
V: TRBV27
size: .
DNA: TGTGCCAGCAGTTTATCAGGGGGCGTCTATGGCTACACCTTC
CDR3: CASSLSGGVYGYTF

J: TRBJ1-3
D: .
V: TRBV18
size: .
DNA: TGTGCCAGCTCACCTGATCGGGAACCCACCGAGTTCGGAAACACCATATATTTT
CDR3: CASSPDREPTEFGNTIYF

J: TRBJ2-7
D: .
V: TRBV7-3
size: once
DNA: TGTGCCAGCAGCTTAGACAGGATTCCCTACGAGCAGTACTTC
CDR3: CASSLDRIPYEQYF

J: TRBJ2-5
D: .
V: TRBV7-2
size: .
DNA: TGTGCCAGCAGCTTAGTTTTAGCGACGGGGGAGACCCAGTACTTC
CDR3: CASSLVLATGETQYF

J: TRBJ1-4
D: TRBD1
V: TRBV6-5
size: .
DNA: TGTGCCAGCACCCACGGGGGACAGCCTGAAAAACTGTTTTTT
CDR3: CASTHGGQPEKLFF

J: TRBJ2-7
D: TRBD1
V: TRBV29-1
size: .
DNA: TGCAGCGTTGAAGAGCGGACAGGGTTGTACGAGCAGTACTTC
CDR3: CSVEERTGLYEQYF

J: TRBJ2-7
D: TRBD2
V: TRBV9
size: once
DNA: TGTGCCAGCAGCGTAGGTGGCGGGGGCTACGAGCAGTACTTC
CDR3: CASSVGGGGYEQYF

J: TRBJ2-2
D: .
V: TRBV30
size: .
DNA: TGTGCCTGGAATTTGCAGAGCACCGGGGAGCTGTTTTTT
CDR3: CAWNLQSTGELFF

J: TRBJ2-7
D: TRBD2
V: TRBV6-5
size: .
DNA: TGTGCCAGCAGTCCTCTCTCAGCGGGAGTAGGTGAGCAGTACTTC
CDR3: CASSPLSAGVGEQYF

J: TRBJ2-7
D: TRBD1
V: TRBV7-2
size: .
DNA: TGTGCCAGCAGCTTAGTGGGACAGGGCTCCTACGAGCAGTACTTC
CDR3: CASSLVGQGSYEQYF